This TCR beta chain was identified during a study of OX40 agonist ivuxolimab in advanced cancers. As for the study in general: Participants averaged approximately 60 years of age (range about 23 to 90) and were roughly 80% male. Partial responses occurred in three patients (one hepatocellular carcinoma, two cutaneous melanoma).

Profiled with immunoSEQ multiplex PCR; TCRdb holds only in-frame clones, not every one. This table has around 95,000 clones, around 90% appearing once. With V trimmed by 7 bases and J by 2 bases, 11 bases remained unmatched. The CDR3 sequence is 15 residues long. The germline V gene has CDR1 MNHNS and CDR2 SASEGT. Autoimmune disease history or systemic immunosuppression led to patients being barred. The rearrangement links TRBV6-1 to TRBJ2-7, with 7 bases matching TRBD1. The receptor was derived from an adult with an advanced solid tumor such as melanoma, head and neck, liver or kidney cancer. The sample in question was CD4+ or CD8+ T cells sorted from blood, obtained in a trial of the OX40 agonist ivuxolimab. The CDR3 DNA is TGTGCCAGCACCTTTACAACGACAGGGACCTACGAGCAGTACTTC. It codes for CASTFTTTGTYEQYF.